The clone carrying this TCR beta chain came up many times. As yet, its antigen is unknown. The data were taken from a study of T-cell reconstitution after alpha-beta-depleted transplantation in children. The study, taken as a whole, reports: Several hundred expanded graft clones reportedly gave rise to the alpha-beta T cells present about two months after transplant. In some patients, recipient T cells and intrathymic progenitors surviving conditioning explained high day-60 diversity. A year had passed since transplant, and T-cell counts and diversity by then came mostly from newly produced T cells.

Unique molecular identifiers were used in preparing the TCRbeta library. From the PCR reads, TCRdb called clonotypes with MiXCR, one entry per CDR3 protein. The sample yields fewer than 35,000 distinct CDR3 sequences, 5% to 7.5% seen once. This receptor was identified in a child under three years old who had a stem cell transplant for acute myeloid leukemia, so the T cells may come from the graft donor. The source was peripheral blood, collected 60 days after TCRalphabeta/CD19-depleted stem cell transplant.

CDR3 sequence reads: CASSWDYPDTQYF. CDR3 sequence (DNA): TGTGCCAGCAGCTGGGACTACCCAGATACGCAGTATTTT. V is TRBV11-2 and J is TRBJ2-3; 7 positions match TRBD2. Germline values: CDR1 SGHAT, CDR2 FQNNGV. Trimming took 4 bases from V and 4 from J; bases not matched to a gene: 2. The CDR3 extends over 13 amino acids.